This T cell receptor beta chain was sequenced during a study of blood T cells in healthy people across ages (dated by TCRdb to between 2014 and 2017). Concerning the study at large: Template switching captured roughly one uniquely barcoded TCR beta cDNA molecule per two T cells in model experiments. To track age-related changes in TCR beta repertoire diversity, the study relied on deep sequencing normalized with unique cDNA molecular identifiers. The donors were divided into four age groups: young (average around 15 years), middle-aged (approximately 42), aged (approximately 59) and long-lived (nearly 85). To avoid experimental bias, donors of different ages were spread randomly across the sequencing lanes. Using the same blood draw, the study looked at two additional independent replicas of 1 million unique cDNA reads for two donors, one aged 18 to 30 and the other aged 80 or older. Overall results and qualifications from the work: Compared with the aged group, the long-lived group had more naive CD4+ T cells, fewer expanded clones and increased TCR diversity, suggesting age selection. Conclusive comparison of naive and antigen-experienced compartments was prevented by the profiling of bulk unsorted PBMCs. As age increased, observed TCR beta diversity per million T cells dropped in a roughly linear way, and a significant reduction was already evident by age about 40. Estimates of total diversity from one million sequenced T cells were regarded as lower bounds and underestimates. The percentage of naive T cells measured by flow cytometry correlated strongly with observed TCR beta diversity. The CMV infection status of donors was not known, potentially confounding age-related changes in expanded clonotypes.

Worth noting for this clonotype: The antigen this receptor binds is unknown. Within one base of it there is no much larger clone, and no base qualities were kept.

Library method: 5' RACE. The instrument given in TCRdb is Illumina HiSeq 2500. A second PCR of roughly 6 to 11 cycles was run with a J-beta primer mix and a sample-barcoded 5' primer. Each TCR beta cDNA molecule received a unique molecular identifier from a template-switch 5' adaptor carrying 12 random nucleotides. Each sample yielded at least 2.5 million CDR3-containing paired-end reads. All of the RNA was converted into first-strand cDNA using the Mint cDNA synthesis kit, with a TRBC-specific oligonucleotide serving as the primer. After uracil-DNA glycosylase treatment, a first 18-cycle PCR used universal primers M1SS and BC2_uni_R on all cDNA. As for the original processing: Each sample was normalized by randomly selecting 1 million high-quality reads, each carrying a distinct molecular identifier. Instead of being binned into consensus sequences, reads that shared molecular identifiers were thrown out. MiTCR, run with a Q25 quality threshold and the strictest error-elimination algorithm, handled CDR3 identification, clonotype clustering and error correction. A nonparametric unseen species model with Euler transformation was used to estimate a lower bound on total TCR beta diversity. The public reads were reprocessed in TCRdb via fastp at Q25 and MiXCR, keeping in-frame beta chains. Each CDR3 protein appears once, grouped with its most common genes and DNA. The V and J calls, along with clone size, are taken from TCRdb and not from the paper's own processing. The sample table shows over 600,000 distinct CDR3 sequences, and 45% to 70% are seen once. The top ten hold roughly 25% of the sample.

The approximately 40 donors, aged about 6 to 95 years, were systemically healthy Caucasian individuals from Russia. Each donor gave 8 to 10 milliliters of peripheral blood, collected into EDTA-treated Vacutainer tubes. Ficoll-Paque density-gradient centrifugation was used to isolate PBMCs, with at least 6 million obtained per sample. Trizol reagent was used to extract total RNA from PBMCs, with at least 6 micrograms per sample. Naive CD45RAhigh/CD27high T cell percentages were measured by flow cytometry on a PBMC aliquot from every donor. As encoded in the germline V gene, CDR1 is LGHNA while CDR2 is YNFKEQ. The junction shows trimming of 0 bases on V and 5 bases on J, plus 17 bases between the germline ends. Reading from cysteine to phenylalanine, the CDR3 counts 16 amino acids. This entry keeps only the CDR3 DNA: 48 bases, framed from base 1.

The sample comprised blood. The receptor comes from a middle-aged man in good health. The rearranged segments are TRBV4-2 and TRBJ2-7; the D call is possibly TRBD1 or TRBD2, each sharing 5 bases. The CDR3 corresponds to CASSQEKRPWGNEQYF. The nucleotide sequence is TGTGCCAGCAGCCAAGAAAAACGGCCGTGGGGGAACGAGCAGTACTTC.